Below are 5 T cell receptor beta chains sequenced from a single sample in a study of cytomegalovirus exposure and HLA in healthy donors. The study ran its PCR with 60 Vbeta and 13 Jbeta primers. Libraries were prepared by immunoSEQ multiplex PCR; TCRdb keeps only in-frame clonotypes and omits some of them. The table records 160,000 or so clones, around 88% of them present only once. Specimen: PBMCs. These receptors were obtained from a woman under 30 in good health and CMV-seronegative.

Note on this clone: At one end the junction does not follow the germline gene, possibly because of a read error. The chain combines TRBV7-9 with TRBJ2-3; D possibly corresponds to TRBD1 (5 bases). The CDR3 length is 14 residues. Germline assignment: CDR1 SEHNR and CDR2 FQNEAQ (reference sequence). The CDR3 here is CAILQPSFTGTQYF. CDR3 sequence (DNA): TGTGCCATCCTGCAACCCTCTTTCACAGGTACGCAGTATTTT. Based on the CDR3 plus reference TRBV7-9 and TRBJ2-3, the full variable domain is DTGVSQNPRHKITKRGQNVTFRCDPISEHNRLYWYRQTLGQGPEFLTYFQNEAQLEKSRLLSDRFSAERPKGSFSTLEIQRTEQGDSAMYLCAILQPSFTGTQYFGPGTRLTVL.

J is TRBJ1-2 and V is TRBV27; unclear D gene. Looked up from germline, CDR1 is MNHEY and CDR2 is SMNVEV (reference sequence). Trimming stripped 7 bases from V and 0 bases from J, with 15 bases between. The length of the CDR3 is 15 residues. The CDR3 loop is CASTKWADANYGYTF. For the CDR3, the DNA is TGTGCCAGCACTAAGTGGGCAGACGCTAACTATGGCTACACCTTC.

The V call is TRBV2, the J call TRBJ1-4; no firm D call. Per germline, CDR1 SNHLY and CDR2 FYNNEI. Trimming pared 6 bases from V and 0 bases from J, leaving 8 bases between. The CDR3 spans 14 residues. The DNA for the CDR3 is TGTGCCAGCAGGCAGACAACAACTAATGAAAAACTGTTTTTT. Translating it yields CASRQTTTNEKLFF.

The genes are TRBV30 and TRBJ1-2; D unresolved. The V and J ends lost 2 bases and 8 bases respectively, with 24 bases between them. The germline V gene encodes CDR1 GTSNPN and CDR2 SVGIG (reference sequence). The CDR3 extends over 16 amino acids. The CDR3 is CAWSPGGGKWRKGYTF. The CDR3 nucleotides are TGTGCCTGGAGTCCGGGCGGCGGGAAATGGAGGAAGGGCTACACCTTC.

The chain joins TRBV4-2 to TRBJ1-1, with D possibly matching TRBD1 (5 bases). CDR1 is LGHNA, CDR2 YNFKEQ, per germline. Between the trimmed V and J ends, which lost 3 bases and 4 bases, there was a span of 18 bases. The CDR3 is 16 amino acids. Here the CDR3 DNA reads TGTGCCAGCAGCCAGACCCACGCGACAGTACTCACTGAAGCTTTCTTT. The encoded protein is CASSQTHATVLTEAFF.